This paragraph reports one T cell receptor beta chain. Its antigen is undetermined. The source of the sample is a study of T cell responses to AZD1222 COVID-19 vaccine. Study outcomes and limitations: The study reported that nearly half of spike-specific TCRs target unmutated variant regions. When two AZD1222 doses had been given, Spike-specific TCR breadth and depth rose.

V lost 0 bases and J 1 base, leaving 9 bases between the germline ends. CDR1 and CDR2 from the germline V gene are MNHNY and SVGAGI (reference sequence). The CDR3 is 15 residues long. TCRdb's copy holds only in-frame clones and misses some; the assay was immunoSEQ multiplex PCR. The sample has 150,000 or so clones; just over 90% are singletons. Sequenced here: peripheral blood, sampled on day 0 of AZD1222 vaccination. The TCR comes from an adult in good health. V is TRBV6-6 and J is TRBJ1-1; D call uncertain. The CDR3 sequence is CASSYSPGTNTEAFF. CDR3 in DNA: TGTGCCAGCAGTTACTCTCCAGGAACGAACACTGAAGCTTTCTTT.